This TCR beta chain was identified during a study of T-cell reconstitution after alpha-beta-depleted transplantation in children. This clonotype has a handful of counts. The V end was cut by 6 bases, the J end by 6 bases, with 24 bases between. This CDR3 region has 16 residues. Germline-derived CDR1 and CDR2 are MNHEY and SMNVEV (reference sequence). Library preparation (for TCRbeta) was performed with unique molecular identifiers. One entry per CDR3 protein results from TCRdb running MiXCR on the PCR reads. The sample has some 460,000 distinct CDR3 sequences; about 16% are singletons. The sequence came from a boy under two years old who had a stem cell transplant for Wiskott-Aldrich syndrome, so the T cells may come from the graft donor. The rearrangement uses TRBV27 and TRBJ2-7; D remains unclear. Source: PBMCs, mostly from graft donor cells, taken 360 days after TCRalphabeta/CD19-depleted stem cell transplant. The CDR3 DNA follows: TGTGCCAGCAGGCTCTTAGGACCGAAGAACCCTGGCGAGCAGTACTTC. This translates into CASRLLGPKNPGEQYF.